Below are 27 T cell receptor beta chains sequenced from a single sample in a study of blood T cells in healthy people across ages. The second PCR ran roughly 6 to 11 cycles with a sample-barcoded 5' primer and J-beta primers. MiXCR, applied by TCRdb to the 5' RACE reads, yields one record per CDR3 protein. The data show about a million distinct CDR3 sequences, approximately 49% seen once. The sequencing input was blood. Receptors originate from a man aged 25-45 years in good health.

This clonotype was seen only a few times. This sequence joins TRBV6-6 and TRBJ1-6, with D possibly TRBD1 on 5 matching bases. The CDR3 has 16 residues. Germline CDR1 MNHNY, CDR2 SVGAGI (reference sequence). With 7 bases removed from V and 8 bases from J, the gap between germline ends came to 21 bases. The CDR3 protein is CASMPSPGQGDSPLHF. DNA of the CDR3: TGTGCCAGCATGCCGAGCCCGGGGCAGGGAGATTCACCCCTCCACTTT.

V and J are TRBV20-1 and TRBJ2-7, with D possibly being TRBD2 (5 bases). V was trimmed by 3 bases and J by 0 bases, leaving 12 bases between them. CDR1 is DFQATT, CDR2 SNEGSKA, per germline (reference sequence). CDR3 length: 14 amino acids. CDR3 protein: CSASTWGVSYEQYF. CDR3 bases: TGCAGTGCTAGTACATGGGGAGTCTCCTACGAGCAGTACTTC.

In its sample, this clonotype was seen a few times. This chain uses TRBV29-1 with TRBJ2-3, with D hard to call. The CDR3 is made up of 12 amino acids. V gave up 4 bases and J gave up 2 bases, with 7 bases separating them. Germline V gene lookup returns CDR1 SQVTM and CDR2 ANQGSEA. The CDR3 region has the DNA TGCAGCGTTGTGGGGTTCACAGATACGCAGTATTTT. As protein: CSVVGFTDTQYF.

This clonotype was detected only a few times. The chain carries TRBV14 and TRBJ1-6; D is unclear. The CDR3 spans 15 residues. The V gene's germline CDR1 is SGHDN and CDR2 FVKESK. Trimming removed 0 bases from V and 7 bases from J, with 10 bases in between. CDR3 residues: CASSQDRGPNSPLHF. The CDR3, as DNA: TGTGCCAGCAGCCAAGACCGTGGACCCAATTCACCCCTCCACTTT.

The chain combines TRBV28 with TRBJ1-6, with 10 bases matching TRBD1. The J segment lost 9 bases and the V segment lost 6 bases, leaving 11 bases of the junction unmatched. Per germline, CDR1 MDHEN and CDR2 SYDVKM. The CDR3 has 16 residues. In DNA form, the CDR3 reads TGTGCCAGCAGGGTCATCGACAGGGGGCTTTCTTCACCCCTCCACTTT. Translation gives CASRVIDRGLSSPLHF. The variable domain in full, completed from reference TRBV28 and TRBJ1-6, reads DVKVTQSSRYLVKRTGEKVFLECVQDMDHENMFWYRQDPGLGLRLIYFSYDVKMKEKGDIPEGYSVSREKKERFSLILESASTNQTSMYLCASRVIDRGLSSPLHFGNGTRLTVT.

This clonotype was picked up a small number of times. The chain employs TRBV7-2 and TRBJ1-5; the match to TRBD1 covers 9 bases. CDR1 is SGHTA and CDR2 is FQGNSA in the germline V gene. This CDR3 region has 14 residues. The V gene end was trimmed by 1 base and the J gene end by 5 bases; junction bases not matched to a gene: 0. The CDR3 nucleotides read TGTGCCAGCAGCTTAGGGGACAGGGATCAGCCCCAGCATTTT. This codes for CASSLGDRDQPQHF.

A remark on this clonotype: A much larger clonotype is one base distant, so this may be a read error. This sequence joins TRBV6-1 and TRBJ2-1, with 7 bases identical to TRBD2. Gene TRBJ2-7 matches the end of the DNA better, so the J call may be wrong. Per germline, CDR1 MNHNS and CDR2 SASEGT. The CDR3 extends over 15 amino acids. CDR3 nucleotide sequence: TGTGCCAGCAGTGCTCAGGGAGGGTGGCACAATGAGCAGTACTTC. It encodes CASSAQGGWHNEQYF.

Concerning this clonotype: The junction and the germline gene differ at one end; a read error may be behind it. The genes are TRBV24-1 and TRBJ2-7; TRBD1 is a possible D gene (6 bases). Germline V gene lookup returns CDR1 KGHDR and CDR2 SFDVKD. CDR3 length: 15 residues. The CDR3 region has the DNA TGTGTCACCAGTGATTCTGGGGGCAGCTCCTACGAGCAGTACTTC. It translates to CVTSDSGGSSYEQYF.

The sample holds a few counts of this clonotype. This rearrangement joins TRBV2 to TRBJ2-1; perhaps TRBD1 as D (5 bases). CDR1 SNHLY and CDR2 FYNNEI come from the germline V gene. CDR3 size: 11 residues. V dropped 7 bases and J dropped 9 bases, with 10 bases sitting between them. This CDR3 reads CASTTALEQFF. In DNA form, the CDR3 reads TGTGCCAGCACGACAGCTCTTGAGCAGTTCTTC.

This chain links TRBV5-1 with TRBJ2-2; no firm D call. Germline V gives CDR1 SGHRS, CDR2 YFSETQ. The CDR3 consists of 16 residues. Trimming stripped 4 bases from V and 2 bases from J, with 15 bases between. The CDR3 DNA follows: TGCGCCAGCAGCCGCGAGGCAGGAATCAACACCGGGGAGCTGTTTTTT. This encodes CASSREAGINTGELFF.

This sequence joins TRBV6-2 or TRBV6-3 and TRBJ1-1; D gene ambiguous. This CDR3 is 13 amino acids long. Per the germline V gene, CDR1 is MNHEY and CDR2 is SVGEGT. Trimming stripped 4 bases from V and 1 base from J, with 7 bases between. The CDR3 coding sequence is TGTGCCAGCAGTTTCCAGTCGAACACTGAAGCTTTCTTT. This sequence encodes CASSFQSNTEAFF.

J is TRBJ1-6 and V is TRBV27; D is perhaps TRBD1 (6 bases). The CDR3 is 14 amino acids. V lost 5 bases and J 7 bases, leaving 12 bases between the germline ends. CDR1 and CDR2 (germline): MNHEY, SMNVEV (reference sequence). The CDR3 spells CASSVLGGNSPLHF. DNA for the CDR3: TGTGCCAGCAGTGTATTAGGGGGGAATTCACCCCTCCACTTT.

A few counts support this clonotype. The chain combines TRBV28 with TRBJ2-1; TRBD1 might be the D (6 bases). V was trimmed by 1 base and J by 6 bases, leaving 13 bases between them. This CDR3 has 15 residues. CDR1 and CDR2 (germline): MDHEN, SYDVKM. CDR3 nucleotide sequence: TGTGCCAGCAGTTTATTCGCGACAGGTATCAATGAGCAGTTCTTC. Protein product: CASSLFATGINEQFF. The entire variable domain, with the rest obtained from reference TRBV28 and TRBJ2-1, is as follows: DVKVTQSSRYLVKRTGEKVFLECVQDMDHENMFWYRQDPGLGLRLIYFSYDVKMKEKGDIPEGYSVSREKKERFSLILESASTNQTSMYLCASSLFATGINEQFFGPGTRLTVL.

This chain connects TRBV7-2 to TRBJ1-4; 9 bases align to TRBD1. The V gene end was trimmed by 6 bases and the J gene end by 8 bases; junction bases not matched to a gene: 7. Germline assignment: CDR1 SGHTA and CDR2 FQGNSA. The length of the CDR3 is 14 residues. DNA of the CDR3: TGTGCCAGCAGGTCCGGGACAGGGTCGGAAAAACTGTTTTTT. This sequence encodes CASRSGTGSEKLFF.

The rearrangement uses TRBV12-3 or TRBV12-4 and TRBJ2-3; tentatively, D is TRBD2 (5 bases). CDR3 size: 14 residues. Between the trimmed V and J ends, which lost 3 bases and 3 bases, there was a span of 10 bases. DNA for the CDR3: TGTGCCAGCAGTTTTAGCTCGGGAACAGATACGCAGTATTTT. It encodes CASSFSSGTDTQYF.

The gene calls are TRBV4-2 and TRBJ2-3; the D gene is possibly TRBD2 (6 bases). Trimming pared 0 bases from V and 1 base from J, leaving 14 bases between. Germline lookup yields CDR1 LGHNA and CDR2 YNFKEQ. This CDR3 region has 17 residues. The CDR3 DNA reads as TGTGCCAGCAGCCAAGAAGGCGGGGCGGGTCGCACAGATACGCAGTATTTT. Protein product: CASSQEGGAGRTDTQYF.

The gene calls are TRBV12-3 or TRBV12-4 and TRBJ1-6, with unresolved D. The CDR3 sequence is 13 residues long. The V and J ends lost 5 bases and 8 bases respectively, with 10 bases between them. CDR3 in DNA: TGTGCCAGCAGTACCCATGAAGATTCACCCCTCCACTTT. It specifies CASSTHEDSPLHF.

This chain joins TRBV7-2 and TRBJ2-3; maybe TRBD1 (6 bases). V was cut by 2 bases and J by 8 bases, with 23 bases left in between. The CDR3 is made up of 17 amino acids. CDR1 is SGHTA, CDR2 FQGNSA, per germline. The CDR3 loop is CASSLKARQGIQATQYF. The CDR3, as DNA: TGTGCCAGCAGCTTAAAGGCGAGGCAGGGGATACAGGCTACGCAGTATTTT.

This clonotype was detected ten times or more. The rearrangement uses TRBV20-1 and TRBJ2-3, with TRBD2 matching 13 bases. V was pared by 6 bases and J by 0 bases, with 6 bases of the junction left unmatched. The CDR3 spans 16 residues. Germline V gene lookup returns CDR1 DFQATT and CDR2 SNEGSKA (reference sequence). The CDR3 nucleotides are TGCAGTGCAACTAGCGGGGGGGCAGATAGCACAGATACGCAGTATTTT. Amino acid sequence: CSATSGGADSTDTQYF.

V usage is TRBV4-1 and J usage is TRBJ2-5; 11 bases are shared with TRBD2. With V trimmed by 0 bases and J by 11 bases, 11 bases remained unmatched. The CDR3 length is 16 residues. The germline gives CDR1 MGHRA, CDR2 YSYEKL. The CDR3 DNA follows: TGCGCCAGCAGCCAAGATCGTAGCGGGGGGGCCAGGGAGCAGTACTTC. Translation: CASSQDRSGGAREQYF.

This clonotype turned up a few times. The genes are TRBV20-1 and TRBJ2-6; 8 bases are a match to TRBD2. J was trimmed by 1 base and V by 3 bases; bases with no gene match: 2. This CDR3 has 15 residues. Germline V gene data show CDR1 as DFQATT and CDR2 as SNEGSKA (reference sequence). CDR3 protein: CSASAGGSGANVLTF. CDR3 nucleotides: TGCAGTGCTAGTGCGGGGGGATCTGGGGCCAACGTCCTGACTTTC.

V usage is TRBV30 and J usage is TRBJ2-1, with D perhaps matching TRBD1 (5 bases). Trimming took off 2 bases at V and 1 base at J, with 9 bases between the two ends. Germline assignment: CDR1 GTSNPN and CDR2 SVGIG (reference sequence). CDR3 length equals 14 residues. CDR3 nucleotides: TGTGCCTGGAGTTTGACAGTTTCCTACAATGAGCAGTTCTTC. This sequence encodes CAWSLTVSYNEQFF.

This sequence joins TRBV5-1 and TRBJ2-2; 12 bases align to TRBD1. The CDR3 contains 15 residues. V lost 5 bases to trimming and J lost 6 bases; unmatched junction nucleotides: 5. Germline V gene sequence: CDR1 SGHRS, CDR2 YFSETQ. This chain's CDR3 is CASRTGTGGAGELFF. DNA of the CDR3: TGCGCCAGCAGAACCGGGACAGGGGGCGCCGGGGAGCTGTTTTTT.

The CDR3 nucleotides are TGTGCCAGCGGGGGTAAGGGTCCCTCCTACGAGCAGTACTTC. This codes for CASGGKGPSYEQYF. The V call is TRBV7-2, the J call TRBJ2-7; D may match TRBD1 or TRBD2 (5 bases each). The length of the CDR3 is 14 residues. Per germline, CDR1 SGHTA and CDR2 FQGNSA. V was shortened by 8 bases and J by 0 bases, with 14 bases between the two germline ends.

This clonotype has just a few counts. CDR3 DNA: TGCAGTGCTCTCGGACTAGCGGGACCTTACAATGAGCAGTTCTTC. Translation: CSALGLAGPYNEQFF. The chain couples TRBV20-1 to TRBJ2-1, with 12 positions matching TRBD2. Unmatched junction bases numbered 6, after V lost 5 bases and J lost 4 bases. Germline V gives CDR1 DFQATT, CDR2 SNEGSKA (reference sequence). This CDR3 is built from 15 residues.

This clonotype occurred a few times. This rearrangement joins TRBV7-2 to TRBJ1-2, with D possibly matching TRBD1 (5 bases). Germline CDR1 and CDR2: SGHTA and FQGNSA. The CDR3 covers 13 residues. The V gene lost 4 bases and the J gene lost 4 bases, with 10 bases spanning the gap. The CDR3 DNA sequence: TGTGCCAGCAGCTACGTGGGGGGCTATGGCTACACCTTC. It specifies CASSYVGGYGYTF.

This clonotype turned up a few times. The chain couples TRBV7-9 to TRBJ1-1; 8 bases are shared with TRBD1. This CDR3 is built from 12 residues. Germline values: CDR1 SEHNR, CDR2 FQNEAQ (reference sequence). With V trimmed by 5 bases and J by 8 bases, 4 bases remained unmatched. The CDR3 DNA sequence: TGTGCCAGCAGCCCGGACAGGGTGGAAGCTTTCTTT. It is translated as CASSPDRVEAFF. The full variable domain, in which reference TRBV7-9 and TRBJ1-1 provide the parts outside the CDR3, is DTGVSQNPRHKITKRGQNVTFRCDPISEHNRLYWYRQTLGQGPEFLTYFQNEAQLEKSRLLSDRFSAERPKGSFSTLEIQRTEQGDSAMYLCASSPDRVEAFFGQGTRLTVV.